A single sample gave rise to the 30 T cell receptor beta chains below, sequenced in a study of a mutant IDH1 vaccine in newly diagnosed glioma. Time point specified: week 5, during vaccination. Alongside topical imiquimod, each dose of vaccine comprised 300 ug of mutant IDH1 20-mer peptide. Produced via immunoSEQ multiplex PCR; TCRdb's table is partial and in-frame only. The sample yields 25,000 to 30,000 clones, about 89% seen once. Their cognate antigens are unknown. This material consisted of PBMCs, taken from a glioma patient whose treatment included an IDH1 peptide vaccine. The source is a man between 18 and 29 years old with glioma.

The chain is built from TRBV30 and TRBJ1-6, with 7 bases lining up with TRBD1. Germline V CDR1 and CDR2: GTSNPN, SVGIG (reference sequence). This CDR3 has 16 amino acids. The J segment lost 7 bases and the V segment lost 1 base, leaving 10 bases of the junction unmatched. CDR3 in amino acids: CAWSELLQGWNSPLHF. The CDR3 DNA reads as TGTGCCTGGAGTGAATTACTACAGGGGTGGAATTCACCCCTCCACTTT. Full variable domain (missing parts from reference TRBV30 and TRBJ1-6): SQTIHQWPATLVQPVGSPLSLECTVEGTSNPNLYWYRQAAGRGLQLLFYSVGIGQISSEVPQNLSASRPQDRQFILSSKKLLLSDSGFYLCAWSELLQGWNSPLHFGNGTRLTVT.

The V call is TRBV30, the J call TRBJ2-1; no definite D call. Germline CDR1 and CDR2: GTSNPN and SVGIG (reference sequence). V dropped 3 bases and J dropped 8 bases, with 5 bases sitting between them. This CDR3 contains 10 residues. The CDR3 DNA follows: TGTGCCTGGAGGATCGATGAGCAGTTCTTC. Translated, it gives CAWRIDEQFF.

DNA of the CDR3: TGTGCCAGCAAAATGACTAGCGGGAGTTCGTACGAGCAGTACTTC. This sequence encodes CASKMTSGSSYEQYF. This sequence joins TRBV6-1 and TRBJ2-7, with TRBD2 identical over 12 bases. Germline loops: CDR1 MNHNS, CDR2 SASEGT. CDR3 length equals 15 residues. V was clipped by 7 bases and J by 4 bases; unmatched bases: 8.

V gene TRBV5-1 combines with J gene TRBJ1-1; 9 bases align to TRBD1. Germline V lookup: CDR1 SGHRS, CDR2 YFSETQ. Trimming removed 5 bases from V and 7 bases from J; junction bases left unmatched: 3. This CDR3 region has 12 residues. The chain's CDR3 is CASRRTGDEAFF. The CDR3, as DNA: TGCGCCAGCAGACGGACAGGGGATGAAGCTTTCTTT.

The rearrangement uses TRBV5-8 and TRBJ1-1; D is ambiguous. The CDR3 extends over 11 amino acids. CDR1 and CDR2 (germline): SGHTS, YDEGEE. Trimming left V 1 base short and J 3 bases short, with 1 base between. The CDR3 reads CASSLYTEAFF. CDR3 nucleotides: TGTGCCAGCAGCTTGTACACTGAAGCTTTCTTT.

The chain couples TRBV5-8 to TRBJ1-1; D uncertain. Between the trimmed V and J ends, which lost 2 bases and 1 base, there was a span of 6 bases. Germline V gene lookup returns CDR1 SGHTS and CDR2 YDEGEE. This CDR3 contains 13 residues. As DNA, the CDR3 is TGTGCCAGCAGCTTTCCCCGGAACACTGAAGCTTTCTTT. This translates into CASSFPRNTEAFF.

As DNA, the CDR3 is TGTGCCACCAGCAGAGATCTCTCTGGTCAGCCCCAGCATTTT. Residues: CATSRDLSGQPQHF. The chain is built from TRBV15 and TRBJ1-5; D call uncertain. Trimming pared 0 bases from V and 6 bases from J, leaving 9 bases between. The CDR3 runs 14 residues. Germline lookup yields CDR1 LNHNV and CDR2 YYDKDF (reference sequence).

This chain links TRBV30 with TRBJ2-1; 9 nucleotides match TRBD2. This CDR3 spans 13 amino acids. Germline CDR1 and CDR2: GTSNPN and SVGIG (reference sequence). V lost 2 bases, J lost 6 bases, and 2 bases stayed unmatched. CDR3 sequence: CAWSTAGGNEQFF. The CDR3 region has the DNA TGTGCCTGGAGTACAGCGGGAGGCAATGAGCAGTTCTTC.

V and J are TRBV15 and TRBJ1-1; the D gene is possibly TRBD1 (6 bases). This CDR3 spans 16 amino acids. Per germline, CDR1 LNHNV and CDR2 YYDKDF (reference sequence). Trimming took 0 bases from V and 1 from J, leaving 12 bases between them. CDR3 DNA: TGTGCCACCAGCAGAGACCACCGAGGGGGGAACACTGAAGCTTTCTTT. Translating it yields CATSRDHRGGNTEAFF.

The V call is TRBV6-4, the J call TRBJ2-6, with TRBD2 matching 8 bases. The V and J ends lost 10 bases and 3 bases, in that order; junction bases with no gene match: 8. Germline loops: CDR1 MRHNA, CDR2 SNTAGT. This CDR3 region has 15 residues. This chain's CDR3 is CATASTSGGANVLTF. CDR3 nucleotide sequence: TGTGCCACCGCCTCAACTAGCGGTGGGGCCAACGTCCTGACTTTC.

The table lists this clone with a few counts. The chain links TRBV6-5 to TRBJ1-1; D is unresolved. The CDR3 extends over 13 amino acids. Germline assignment: CDR1 MNHEY and CDR2 SVGAGI. The V end lost 0 bases, the J end lost 7 bases, and 9 bases lay between the germline ends. The CDR3 is CASSYSSPGEAFF. The CDR3 coding sequence is TGTGCCAGCAGTTACTCGAGTCCAGGTGAAGCTTTCTTT.

This clone was found a few times. This sequence joins TRBV6-5 and TRBJ1-2; tentative D call: TRBD1 (5 bases). Trimming removed 5 bases at V and 8 bases at J, with 12 bases between. The CDR3 sequence is 12 residues long. Germline CDR1 reads MNHEY; CDR2 reads SVGAGI. The CDR3 protein is CASSQGSGGYTF. The CDR3 DNA reads as TGTGCCAGCAGTCAGGGCTCAGGAGGCTACACCTTC.

The CDR3 sequence is CASSYGGAYNEQFF. CDR3 nucleotides: TGTGCCAGCAGTTACGGGGGGGCCTACAATGAGCAGTTCTTC. The V gene is TRBV6-5, the J gene TRBJ2-1, with 7 bases fitting TRBD2. This CDR3 is built from 14 residues. CDR1 is MNHEY, CDR2 SVGAGI, per germline. The J segment lost 2 bases and the V segment lost 2 bases, leaving 0 bases of the junction unmatched.

V and J are TRBV20-1 and TRBJ1-1; possibly TRBD1 for D (5 bases). Looked up from germline, CDR1 is DFQATT and CDR2 is SNEGSKA (reference sequence). CDR3 length equals 11 residues. The V and J ends lost 6 bases and 6 bases respectively, with 11 bases between them. In DNA form, the CDR3 reads TGCAGTGCAACGGACATGGCTGAAGCTTTCTTT. Residues: CSATDMAEAFF.

The J gene is TRBJ1-3, the V gene TRBV5-6, with 7 bases lining up with TRBD1. Germline assignment: CDR1 SGHDT and CDR2 YYEEEE. Losses at the gene ends were 4 bases for V and 0 bases for J; bases not matched to a gene: 10. CDR3 length: 17 amino acids. The CDR3 region is CASSRTTGTYSGNTIYF. The CDR3 DNA reads as TGTGCCAGCAGCCGTACGACAGGGACCTACTCTGGAAACACCATATATTTT.

CDR3: CASSQATASTFSEKLFF. The CDR3 region has the DNA TGTGCCAGTAGCCAAGCGACCGCGTCAACCTTTTCCGAAAAACTGTTTTTT. The chain recombines TRBV19 with TRBJ1-4; D remains unclear. The CDR3 sequence is 17 residues long. Germline V gives CDR1 LNHDA, CDR2 SQIVND (reference sequence). Trimming left V 6 bases short and J 8 bases short, with 25 bases between. Using reference TRBV19 and TRBJ1-4 for the parts outside the CDR3, the full variable domain is DGGITQSPKYLFRKEGQNVTLSCEQNLNHDAMYWYRQDPGQGLRLIYYSQIVNDFQKGDIAEGYSVSREKKESFPLTVTSAQKNPTAFYLCASSQATASTFSEKLFFGSGTQLSVL.

The J gene is TRBJ2-7, the V gene TRBV7-9; D might be TRBD1 (6 bases). This CDR3 spans 13 amino acids. Deletions cut 5 bases from V and 5 bases from J, with 13 bases between. Germline CDR1 reads SEHNR; CDR2 reads FQNEAQ (reference sequence). The chain's CDR3 is CASSPLRGNEQYF. CDR3 nucleotides: TGTGCCAGCAGCCCTTTAAGGGGGAACGAGCAGTACTTC. Full variable domain (missing parts from reference TRBV7-9 and TRBJ2-7): DTGVSQNPRHKITKRGQNVTFRCDPISEHNRLYWYRQTLGQGPEFLTYFQNEAQLEKSRLLSDRFSAERPKGSFSTLEIQRTEQGDSAMYLCASSPLRGNEQYFGPGTRLTVT.

The rearrangement joins TRBV7-2 to TRBJ2-2, with D unresolved. The germline V gene encodes CDR1 SGHTA and CDR2 FQGNSA. The CDR3 consists of 16 residues. Trimming took off 1 base at V and 0 bases at J, with 9 bases between the two ends. The CDR3 region is CASSLVATANTGELFF. CDR3 nucleotides: TGTGCCAGCAGCTTAGTAGCCACTGCGAACACCGGGGAGCTGTTTTTT.

The gene calls are TRBV5-1 and TRBJ2-3; possibly TRBD1 for D (5 bases). The CDR3 runs 15 residues. The V and J ends lost 0 bases and 2 bases respectively, with 10 bases between them. From germline, CDR1 is SGHRS and CDR2 YFSETQ. CDR3 loop: CASSLGQGYTDTQYF. CDR3 DNA: TGCGCCAGCAGCTTGGGGCAGGGCTACACAGATACGCAGTATTTT.

The genes are TRBV7-9 and TRBJ2-7; a possible D gene is TRBD2 (6 bases). Deletions cut 5 bases from V and 3 bases from J, with 11 bases between. The CDR3 extends over 13 amino acids. CDR1 is SEHNR and CDR2 is FQNEAQ in the germline V gene (reference sequence). In nucleotides, the CDR3 is TGTGCCAGCAGCGCGACGGGGGTCTACGAGCAGTACTTC. As protein: CASSATGVYEQYF. The full variable domain, completed using reference TRBV7-9 and TRBJ2-7, is DTGVSQNPRHKITKRGQNVTFRCDPISEHNRLYWYRQTLGQGPEFLTYFQNEAQLEKSRLLSDRFSAERPKGSFSTLEIQRTEQGDSAMYLCASSATGVYEQYFGPGTRLTVT.

The V call is TRBV30, the J call TRBJ1-5, with 12 positions matching TRBD1. The CDR3 has 19 residues. CDR1 is GTSNPN, CDR2 SVGIG, per germline (reference sequence). The V gene end was trimmed by 1 base and the J gene end by 1 base; junction bases not matched to a gene: 11. CDR3 sequence reads: CAWSGAGTGGGISNQPQHF. The CDR3 nucleotides are TGTGCCTGGAGTGGAGCCGGGACAGGGGGCGGAATAAGCAATCAGCCCCAGCATTTT.

The chain couples TRBV30 to TRBJ2-1; D is perhaps TRBD2 (6 bases). Germline lookup yields CDR1 GTSNPN and CDR2 SVGIG (reference sequence). Trimming took off 1 base at V and 6 bases at J, with 13 bases between the two ends. The CDR3 contains 14 residues. CDR3 residues: CAWSGLVPPNEQFF. As DNA, the CDR3 is TGTGCCTGGAGTGGACTAGTACCCCCCAATGAGCAGTTCTTC.

This chain uses TRBV7-2 with TRBJ2-5; 11 nucleotides line up with TRBD2. The CDR3 has 16 amino acids. V was clipped by 5 bases and J by 5 bases; unmatched bases: 10. The germline V gene encodes CDR1 SGHTA and CDR2 FQGNSA. The CDR3 DNA reads as TGTGCCAGCAGCCTAACTAGCGGGAGCGGAAGGGAGACCCAGTACTTC. This translates into CASSLTSGSGRETQYF. The whole variable domain, filled in from reference TRBV7-2 and TRBJ2-5, reads GAGVSQSPSNKVTEKGKDVELRCDPISGHTALYWYRQSLGQGLEFLIYFQGNSAPDKSGLPSDRFSAERTGGSVSTLTIQRTQQEDSAVYLCASSLTSGSGRETQYFGPGTRLLVL.

The rearrangement links TRBV18 to TRBJ1-1; D gene uncertain. The CDR3 has 14 amino acids. Germline loops: CDR1 KGHSH, CDR2 LQKENI. The V end lost 2 bases, the J end lost 3 bases, and 10 bases lay between the germline ends. For the CDR3, the DNA is TGTGCCAGCTCACCAGGGTTCGGGGACACTGAAGCTTTCTTT. Translating gives CASSPGFGDTEAFF.

The rearrangement links TRBV7-2 to TRBJ1-5; no firm D call. The CDR3 consists of 13 residues. With 3 bases removed from V and 7 bases from J, the gap between germline ends came to 10 bases. In germline, CDR1 is SGHTA, CDR2 FQGNSA. CDR3 in amino acids: CASSFLANQPQHF. CDR3 DNA sequence: TGTGCCAGCAGCTTCTTAGCGAACCAGCCCCAGCATTTT. Using reference TRBV7-2 and TRBJ1-5 for the parts outside the CDR3, the full variable domain is GAGVSQSPSNKVTEKGKDVELRCDPISGHTALYWYRQSLGQGLEFLIYFQGNSAPDKSGLPSDRFSAERTGGSVSTLTIQRTQQEDSAVYLCASSFLANQPQHFGDGTRLSIL.

CDR3 sequence: CASSLTQVTGELFF. CDR3 bases: TGCGCCAGCAGCTTGACACAGGTTACCGGGGAGCTGTTTTTT. The chain carries TRBV5-1 and TRBJ2-2, with D perhaps TRBD1 (5 bases). This CDR3 contains 14 residues. Germline V gene sequence: CDR1 SGHRS, CDR2 YFSETQ. V was clipped by 1 base and J by 5 bases, with 9 bases between them.

The chain joins TRBV5-4 to TRBJ2-5, with D possibly being TRBD2 (6 bases). V lost 4 bases and J 3 bases, leaving 19 bases between the germline ends. CDR1 is SGHNT and CDR2 is YYREEE in the germline V gene (reference sequence). The CDR3 has 16 amino acids. CDR3 DNA: TGTGCCAGCAGCAGCCGGGACTCCCAGGCCAAAGAGACCCAGTACTTC. It is translated as CASSSRDSQAKETQYF.

This chain joins TRBV4-1 and TRBJ1-1; possibly TRBD1 for D (6 bases). Germline V lookup: CDR1 MGHRA, CDR2 YSYEKL. Trimming left V 0 bases short and J 0 bases short, with 8 bases between. This CDR3 is built from 15 residues. CDR3 sequence: CASSQEGTLNTEAFF. The DNA of the CDR3 is TGCGCCAGCAGCCAAGAAGGGACACTGAACACTGAAGCTTTCTTT.

V gene TRBV2 combines with J gene TRBJ2-7; 7 positions match TRBD1. Trimming removed 0 bases from V and 3 bases from J; junction bases left unmatched: 5. The germline gives CDR1 SNHLY, CDR2 FYNNEI. The length of the CDR3 is 15 residues. DNA of the CDR3: TGTGCCAGCAGTGAAGCGGGACAGCTACGCTACGAGCAGTACTTC. This codes for CASSEAGQLRYEQYF.

The rearrangement links TRBV7-2 to TRBJ1-1; D is perhaps TRBD1 (5 bases). Germline CDR1 is SGHTA and CDR2 is FQGNSA. Between the trimmed V and J ends, which lost 1 base and 8 bases, there was a span of 11 bases. CDR3 size: 13 residues. The DNA for the CDR3 is TGTGCCAGCAGCTTAGGGGTGGGACGGGAAGCTTTCTTT. Protein: CASSLGVGREAFF.